Presented here are 26 T cell receptor beta chains from one specimen sequenced in a study of T cell repertoires in cytomegalovirus infection. TCRdb reprocessed the reads with MiXCR, giving one entry per CDR3 protein. Of approximately 110,000 distinct CDR3 sequences in the sample, about 9.5% were seen once. No antigen has been identified for these receptors. Sequenced sample: PBMCs, sequenced either directly or after in vitro stimulation (not recorded which). These receptor sequences come from a human donor in good health (CMV status not recorded). Some clones in this sample may be carry-over from other donors' samples.

This clonotype has only a few counts. This chain links TRBV7-2 with TRBJ1-2, with TRBD1 matching 9 bases. Looked up from germline, CDR1 is SGHTA and CDR2 is FQGNSA. The CDR3 contains 12 residues. J gave up 5 bases and V 7 bases, and 2 bases lay outside the gene matches. The CDR3 nucleotides read TGTGCCAGCAACGACAGGGGGTATGGCTACACCTTC. This gives the protein CASNDRGYGYTF.

The chain couples TRBV6-9 to TRBJ2-1; 9 bases are a match to TRBD1. This CDR3 is 14 amino acids long. Germline V gene lookup returns CDR1 MNHGY and CDR2 SVAAGI. V shed 5 bases and J 5 bases; nucleotides not matched to a gene: 4. In nucleotides, the CDR3 is TGTGCCAGCAGTCTGCGGACAGGGGACAATGAGCAGTTCTTC. It codes for CASSLRTGDNEQFF.

The gene calls are TRBV28 and TRBJ2-7, with 7 bases that match TRBD1. V shed 3 bases, J shed 3 bases, and the junction held 14 bases outside the gene matches. The germline V gene has CDR1 MDHEN and CDR2 SYDVKM. This CDR3 contains 17 residues. CDR3 loop: CASSLSSPTGWDYEQYV. In DNA, the CDR3 is TGTGCCAGCAGTTTGTCTTCCCCGACAGGGTGGGACTACGAGCAGTACGTC.

A few counts support this clonotype. V and J are TRBV2 and TRBJ2-7, with D unclear. Germline V gene data show CDR1 as SNHLY and CDR2 as FYNNEI. This CDR3 is 11 amino acids long. CDR3 in DNA: TGTGCGGTTGGGGAAACCTACGAGCAGTACGTC. Translation gives CAVGETYEQYV.

This clonotype turned up a few times. The chain carries TRBV19 and TRBJ2-3; 8 bases fit TRBD2. The germline V gene has CDR1 LNHDA and CDR2 SQIVND (reference sequence). V was clipped by 6 bases and J by 4 bases; unmatched bases: 12. The CDR3 is made up of 16 amino acids. The CDR3 loop is CASSGIAGRDPDTQYF. The CDR3 DNA follows: TGTGCCAGTAGCGGGATAGCCGGGAGGGACCCAGATACGCAGTATTTT.

The chain combines TRBV6-2 or TRBV6-3 with TRBJ2-7, with 10 bases aligning to TRBD1. The CDR3 sequence is 15 residues long. Looked up from germline, CDR1 is MNHEY and CDR2 is SVGEGT. The ends lost 6 bases at V and 5 bases at J; junction bases unmatched: 10. The CDR3 DNA sequence: TGTGCCAGCAGACGTCCCGGGACAGGGGACCACGAGCAGTACTTC. Encoded protein: CASRRPGTGDHEQYF.

The chain has TRBV4-1 and TRBJ2-2; the D gene could be TRBD1 or TRBD2 (5 bases each). This CDR3 is built from 14 residues. CDR1 MGHRA and CDR2 YSYEKL come from the germline V gene. With 1 base removed from V and 3 bases from J, the gap between germline ends came to 6 bases. The CDR3 loop reads CASSQGGYTGELFF. CDR3 in DNA: TGCGCCAGCAGCCAAGGGGGGTACACCGGGGAGCTGTTTTTT.

The J gene is TRBJ1-4, the V gene TRBV19; 7 nucleotides match TRBD1. The ends lost 10 bases at V and 4 bases at J; junction bases unmatched: 15. CDR1 and CDR2 from the germline V gene are LNHDA and SQIVND (reference sequence). CDR3 size: 16 residues. The CDR3 here is CATNDQGGQNNEKLFF. The CDR3 DNA reads as TGTGCCACTAACGACCAGGGGGGACAGAATAATGAAAAACTGTTTTTT. Filled out from reference TRBV19 and TRBJ1-4, the complete variable domain reads DGGITQSPKYLFRKEGQNVTLSCEQNLNHDAMYWYRQDPGQGLRLIYYSQIVNDFQKGDIAEGYSVSREKKESFPLTVTSAQKNPTAFYLCATNDQGGQNNEKLFFGSGTQLSVL.

This clonotype was detected only once. At one end the junction does not follow the germline gene, possibly because of a read error. The CDR3 coding sequence is TGCGCCGGCAGCCAAGAGCTTAGCCCCGTCCAAGAGACCCAGTACTTC. Residues: CAGSQELSPVQETQYF. This chain uses TRBV4-3 with TRBJ2-5, with D hard to call. There are 16 residues in the CDR3. Looked up from germline, CDR1 is LGHNA and CDR2 is YSLEER.

This chain links TRBV5-5 with TRBJ2-1; 13 nucleotides line up with TRBD2. From germline, CDR1 is SGHKS and CDR2 YYEKEE (reference sequence). J lost 2 bases, V lost 3 bases, and 2 bases had no gene match. CDR3 length: 16 residues. CDR3 in DNA: TGTGCCAGCAGCTCCGGACTAGCGGGGGCCTACAATGAGCAGTTCTTC. This codes for CASSSGLAGAYNEQFF.

In this sample, this clonotype turned up many times. The chain links TRBV14 to TRBJ2-5; D possibly corresponds to TRBD1 (5 bases). Germline CDR1 is SGHDN and CDR2 is FVKESK. CDR3 size: 15 residues. The V gene lost 2 bases and the J gene lost 4 bases, with 14 bases spanning the gap. The CDR3 nucleotides read TGTGCCAGCAGCCAACGGCAGGGAATCCGAGAGACCCAGTACTTC. Its protein product is CASSQRQGIRETQYF.

The chain employs TRBV30 and TRBJ2-3; D is unresolved. Trimming pared 2 bases from V and 6 bases from J, leaving 15 bases between. In germline, CDR1 is GTSNPN, CDR2 SVGIG (reference sequence). The CDR3 sequence is 14 residues long. This CDR3 reads CAWSSLRSKDTQYF. The CDR3 DNA reads as TGTGCCTGGAGTTCCCTACGGAGTAAGGATACGCAGTATTTT.

The table lists this clonotype with many counts. The J gene is TRBJ2-7, the V gene TRBV5-8; TRBD1 agrees at 7 bases. Germline values: CDR1 SGHTS, CDR2 YDEGEE. Unmatched junction bases numbered 13, after V lost 5 bases and J lost 5 bases. The CDR3 contains 15 residues. This chain's CDR3 is CASRLPTGWFHEQYF. CDR3 nucleotide sequence: TGTGCCAGCAGACTGCCGACAGGGTGGTTCCACGAGCAGTACTTC. The whole variable domain, remainder taken from reference TRBV5-8 and TRBJ2-7, is EAGVTQSPTHLIKTRGQQATLRCSPISGHTSVYWYQQALGLGLQFLLWYDEGEERNRGNFPPRFSGRQFPNYSSELNVNALELEDSALYLCASRLPTGWFHEQYFGPGTRLTVT.

This clonotype came up many times. The chain couples TRBV7-2 to TRBJ2-3; no reliable D call. From germline, CDR1 is SGHTA and CDR2 FQGNSA. The CDR3 covers 12 residues. V lost 3 bases to trimming and J lost 4 bases, with 5 bases between them. The CDR3 DNA is TGTGCCAGCAGCTTTCGCGCAGATACGCAGTATTTT. Translating gives CASSFRADTQYF.

The chain uses TRBV6-5 and TRBJ2-1; 12 nucleotides match TRBD2. J gave up 11 bases and V 7 bases, and 12 bases lay outside the gene matches. The CDR3 runs 15 residues. Germline V gene lookup returns CDR1 MNHEY and CDR2 SVGAGI. The CDR3 DNA follows: TGTGCCAGCACCAGAGGACTAGCGGGATTCGGACAGCAGTTCTTC. The encoded protein is CASTRGLAGFGQQFF.

This clonotype was found many times. V and J are TRBV24-1 and TRBJ2-1, with 11 bases matching TRBD2. The germline V gene encodes CDR1 KGHDR and CDR2 SFDVKD. Trimming at V came to 5 bases and at J to 4 bases, leaving 21 bases not matched to a gene. The CDR3 has 21 residues. The CDR3 here is CATSGPSVLAGDHLRYNEQFF. CDR3 in DNA: TGTGCCACCAGTGGCCCATCGGTACTAGCGGGAGACCACTTAAGATACAATGAGCAGTTCTTC.

This clonotype turned up a few times. V gene TRBV27 combines with J gene TRBJ2-1; 10 bases agree with TRBD2. The V gene's germline CDR1 is MNHEY and CDR2 SMNVEV (reference sequence). V shed 3 bases and J 0 bases; nucleotides not matched to a gene: 8. This CDR3 region has 18 residues. The CDR3 bases are TGTGCCAGCAGTTTTGCAGCGGGAGGGCAGAGCTCCTACAATGAGCAGTTCTTC. Its translation is CASSFAAGGQSSYNEQFF.

V and J are TRBV7-2 and TRBJ1-4; 7 bases fit TRBD1. V gave up 2 bases and J gave up 11 bases; unmatched junction bases: 5. Per the germline V gene, CDR1 is SGHTA and CDR2 is FQGNSA. CDR3 size: 13 residues. Here the CDR3 reads CASSLRDSIKLFF. CDR3 DNA sequence: TGTGCCAGCAGCTTAAGGGACAGTATTAAACTGTTTTTT.

This clonotype occurred a few times. The chain employs TRBV7-9 and TRBJ2-5; D unclear. V lost 4 bases and J lost 5, with 11 bases in between. The CDR3 covers 13 residues. Per germline, CDR1 SEHNR and CDR2 FQNEAQ (reference sequence). Here the CDR3 DNA reads TGTGCCAGCAGCTCACCAGAAGAGGAGACCCAGTACTTC. Amino acid sequence: CASSSPEEETQYF.

In this sample, this clonotype turned up many times. The chain carries TRBV7-2 and TRBJ2-1, with D maybe TRBD2 (7 bases). V was clipped by 1 base and J by 6 bases, with 19 bases between them. The length of the CDR3 is 17 residues. The V gene's germline CDR1 is SGHTA and CDR2 FQGNSA. This CDR3 is CASSLEGGRGGRNEQFF. CDR3 nucleotides: TGTGCCAGCAGCTTAGAGGGCGGGAGAGGGGGTCGCAATGAGCAGTTCTTC. The complete variable domain, with remaining parts taken from reference TRBV7-2 and TRBJ2-1, reads GAGVSQSPSNKVTEKGKDVELRCDPISGHTALYWYRQSLGQGLEFLIYFQGNSAPDKSGLPSDRFSAERTGGSVSTLTIQRTQQEDSAVYLCASSLEGGRGGRNEQFFGPGTRLTVL.

This chain connects TRBV7-2 to TRBJ1-2; TRBD1 aligns across 8 bases. The germline V gene has CDR1 SGHTA and CDR2 FQGNSA. The CDR3 is made up of 15 amino acids. J was trimmed by 5 bases and V by 5 bases; bases with no gene match: 10. CDR3 amino acids: CASSASSGQDYGYTF. The CDR3 DNA reads as TGTGCCAGCAGCGCGAGCTCGGGACAGGATTATGGCTACACCTTC.

The chain combines TRBV27 with TRBJ2-5; the D gene is possibly TRBD2 (6 bases). Germline CDR1 reads MNHEY; CDR2 reads SMNVEV (reference sequence). This CDR3 spans 11 amino acids. Trimming removed 8 bases at V and 6 bases at J, with 10 bases between. The CDR3 nucleotides read TGTGCCAGCGGGGCGGGGCAGACCCAGTACTTC. Its translation: CASGAGQTQYF.

The table lists this clonotype with many counts. The chain recombines TRBV7-9 with TRBJ2-5, with 7 bases matching TRBD1. Germline V gene lookup returns CDR1 SEHNR and CDR2 FQNEAQ (reference sequence). The junction had 8 bases not matched to a gene; V was cut back by 6 bases and J by 1 base. The CDR3 is 15 residues long. The CDR3 DNA follows: TGTGCCAGCAGGTCGGGACAGTACCGCCAAGAGACCCAGTACTTC. As protein: CASRSGQYRQETQYF. The whole variable domain, remainder taken from reference TRBV7-9 and TRBJ2-5, is DTGVSQNPRHKITKRGQNVTFRCDPISEHNRLYWYRQTLGQGPEFLTYFQNEAQLEKSRLLSDRFSAERPKGSFSTLEIQRTEQGDSAMYLCASRSGQYRQETQYFGPGTRLLVL.

This clonotype was observed a handful of times. The chain has TRBV5-1 and TRBJ1-4, with D perhaps TRBD1 (6 bases). The CDR3 runs to 15 residues. V lost 0 bases and J 7 bases, leaving 13 bases between the germline ends. Germline values: CDR1 SGHRS, CDR2 YFSETQ. CDR3 bases: TGCGCCAGCAGCTTGGGTGGCAGGGGAGGTGAAAAACTGTTTTTT. Its translation is CASSLGGRGGEKLFF.

This sequence joins TRBV12-5 and TRBJ2-1; D may correspond to TRBD1 or TRBD2 (6 bases each). This CDR3 has 15 amino acids. The V gene's germline CDR1 is LGHNT and CDR2 FRNRAP. With 5 bases removed from V and 8 bases from J, the gap between germline ends came to 19 bases. The CDR3 loop is CASGPGQVPGDEQFF. The DNA for the CDR3 is TGTGCTAGTGGTCCGGGACAAGTTCCGGGGGATGAGCAGTTCTTC.

This clonotype was counted a few times. The chain couples TRBV7-9 to TRBJ2-1; 8 nucleotides line up with TRBD2. This CDR3 contains 17 residues. CDR1 is SEHNR, CDR2 FQNEAQ, per germline (reference sequence). With 1 base clipped from V and 3 bases from J, the junction kept 8 bases outside the gene matches. The CDR3 DNA is TGTGCCAGCAGCTTAGAGAGGCTAGCGGGTAACTACAATGAGCAGTTCTTC. Protein sequence: CASSLERLAGNYNEQFF.